This TCR beta chain was identified in a study of T cells in Graves' hyperthyroidism and ophthalmopathy. Study-wide results and limits: Blood also contained most expanded thyroid clonotypes above 0.001.

RNA transcripts provided the source from which TCR beta CDR3 regions were amplified. The HTBI primer set served for first-round RT-PCR of the TCR CDR3. TCRdb ran MiXCR on the multiplex PCR reads and lists one entry per CDR3 protein. The sample includes some 800,000 distinct CDR3 sequences, around 38% of them seen just once. This clonotype was detected many times. Its antigen is not identified. Stable hyperthyroidism: no ophthalmopathy progression over 18 months of follow-up. Among the patients, aged 18 to 65, hyperthyroidism was newly diagnosed and had lasted under 2 months. V shed 4 bases and J shed 0 bases, with 10 bases lying between them. Germline V gene data show CDR1 as SQVTM and CDR2 as ANQGSEA. The CDR3 is 13 residues long.

The gene calls are TRBV29-1 and TRBJ2-7; the D is unclear. The receptor was derived from a man between 18 and 29 years old with Graves' hyperthyroidism. The specimen was blood. The CDR3 region has the DNA TGCAGCGTTGGGCCGGACGGCTCCTACGAGCAGTACTTC. Its translation: CSVGPDGSYEQYF.